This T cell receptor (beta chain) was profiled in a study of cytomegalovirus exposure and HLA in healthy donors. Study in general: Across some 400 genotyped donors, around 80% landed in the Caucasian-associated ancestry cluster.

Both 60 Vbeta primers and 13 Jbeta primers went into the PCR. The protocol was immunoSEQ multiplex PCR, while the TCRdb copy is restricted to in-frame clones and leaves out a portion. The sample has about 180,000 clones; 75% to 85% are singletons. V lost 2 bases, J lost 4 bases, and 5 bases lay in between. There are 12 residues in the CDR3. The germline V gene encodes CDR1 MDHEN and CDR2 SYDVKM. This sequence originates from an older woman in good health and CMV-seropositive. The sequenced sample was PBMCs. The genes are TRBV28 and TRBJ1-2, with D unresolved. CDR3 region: CASSLEGYGYTF. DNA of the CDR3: TGTGCCAGCAGTTTAGAGGGCTATGGCTACACCTTC.